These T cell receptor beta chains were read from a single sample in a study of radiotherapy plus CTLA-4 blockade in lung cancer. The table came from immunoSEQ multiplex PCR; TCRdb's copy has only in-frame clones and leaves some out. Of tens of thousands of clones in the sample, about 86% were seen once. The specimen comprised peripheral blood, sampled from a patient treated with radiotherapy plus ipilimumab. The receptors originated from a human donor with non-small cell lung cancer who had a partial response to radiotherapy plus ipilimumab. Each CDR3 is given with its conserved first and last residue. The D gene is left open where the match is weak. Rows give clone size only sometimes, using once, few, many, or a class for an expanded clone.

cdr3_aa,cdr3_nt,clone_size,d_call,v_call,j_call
CASSTGDRVTDTQYF,TGTGCCAGTAGTACCGGGGACAGGGTGACAGATACGCAGTATTTT,-,TRBD1,TRBV19,TRBJ2-3
CASSQRPGTGGHGYTF,TGTGCCAGCAGCCAACGTCCCGGGACAGGGGGCCATGGCTACACCTTC,few,TRBD1,TRBV14,TRBJ1-2
CASKGGQVNTEAFF,TGTGCCAGCAAGGGGGGACAGGTGAACACTGAAGCTTTCTTT,few,TRBD1,TRBV7-9,TRBJ1-1
CASSLDRAYEQYF,TGTGCCAGCAGCTTGGACAGGGCATACGAGCAGTACTTC,-,-,TRBV5-4,TRBJ2-7
CASSLLGQGNTEAFF,TGTGCCAGCAGCTTGTTGGGACAGGGGAACACTGAAGCTTTCTTT,few,TRBD1,TRBV7-3,TRBJ1-1
CASSLSGTPWYEQYF,TGTGCCAGCAGTTTAAGTGGGACTCCCTGGTACGAGCAGTACTTC,-,-,TRBV27,TRBJ2-7
CASSQGPRAGNTIYF,TGTGCCAGCAGTCAGGGGCCCAGAGCTGGAAACACCATATATTTT,-,-,TRBV6-5,TRBJ1-3
CASSQVAGSTEAFF,TGTGCCAGCAGCCAAGTCGCGGGGAGCACTGAAGCTTTCTTT,-,-,TRBV14,TRBJ1-1
CASSPRTELVDQPQHF,TGCGCCAGCAGCCCTCGGACAGAATTAGTAGATCAGCCCCAGCATTTT,-,-,TRBV4-1,TRBJ1-5
CSVVGTVESNTDTQYF,TGCAGCGTTGTCGGGACAGTGGAGAGCAACACAGATACGCAGTATTTT,once,TRBD1,TRBV29-1,TRBJ2-3
CASSLGQGSNYGYTF,TGTGCCAGCAGCTTGGGACAGGGATCGAACTATGGCTACACCTTC,-,TRBD1,TRBV5-4,TRBJ1-2
CASSPAGQRNTEAFF,TGTGCCAGCAGTCCGGCGGGACAGAGGAACACTGAAGCTTTCTTT,-,TRBD1,TRBV28,TRBJ1-1
CASSPLAGRLADYNEQFF,TGTGCCAGCAGCCCACTAGCGGGAAGACTAGCGGATTACAATGAGCAGTTCTTC,-,TRBD2,TRBV9,TRBJ2-1
CASSLASRGSSGNTIYF,TGTGCCAGCAGCTTAGCCTCCAGGGGGAGCTCTGGAAACACCATATATTTT,-,TRBD1,TRBV7-8,TRBJ1-3
CASSGGKEPSYNEQFF,TGCGCCAGCAGCGGGGGGAAGGAGCCTTCCTACAATGAGCAGTTCTTC,once,-,TRBV5-1,TRBJ2-1
CASSLAGGSKYYEQYF,TGCGCCAGCAGTCTAGCGGGAGGGTCTAAGTACTACGAGCAGTACTTC,-,TRBD2,TRBV5-1,TRBJ2-7
CATGLAGSNTQYF,TGTGCCACCGGACTAGCGGGTTCAAATACGCAGTATTTT,-,TRBD2,TRBV6-4,TRBJ2-3
CASSRGQLNTEAFF,TGTGCCTCATCCCGCGGACAGCTGAACACTGAAGCTTTCTTT,-,-,TRBV30,TRBJ1-1
CASSNRGRMSYEQYF,TGTGCCAGCAGCAACAGGGGGCGGATGTCCTACGAGCAGTACTTC,few,-,TRBV21-1,TRBJ2-7
CASSQDRYTQYF,TGCGCCAGCAGCCAAGATCGTTATACGCAGTATTTT,-,-,TRBV4-1,TRBJ2-3
CASRLRGAYEQYF,TGTGCCAGCAGATTGCGGGGTGCCTACGAGCAGTACTTC,-,-,TRBV27,TRBJ2-7
CASSPGQGSGYTF,TGTGCCAGCTCACCCGGACAGGGCTCTGGCTACACCTTC,-,TRBD1,TRBV18,TRBJ1-2
CASSLSPGSGEKLFF,TGTGCCAGCAGTTTATCCCCAGGAAGTGGTGAAAAACTGTTTTTT,-,-,TRBV28,TRBJ1-4
CASSFPGQGGLYF,TGTGCCAGCAGCTTCCCGGGACAGGGGGGACTGTATTTT,-,TRBD1,TRBV25-1,TRBJ2-3
CSVATGAGYEQYF,TGCAGCGTCGCGACAGGGGCCGGCTACGAGCAGTACTTC,-,TRBD1,TRBV29-1,TRBJ2-7
CASSSDREQFF,TGTGCCAGCAGCAGTGACAGGGAGCAGTTCTTC,-,-,TRBV5-4,TRBJ2-1
CAISETDRPYTF,TGTGCCATCAGTGAGACCGACAGGCCCTACACCTTC,-,-,TRBV10-3,TRBJ1-2
CASSLTGGNQPQHF,TGCGCCAGCAGCCTGACAGGGGGCAATCAGCCCCAGCATTTT,-,TRBD1,TRBV5-1,TRBJ1-5
CASSYPGQGGFYGYTF,TGTGCCAGCAGTTATCCGGGACAGGGGGGTTTCTATGGCTACACCTTC,-,TRBD1,TRBV6-6,TRBJ1-2
CASSRAGMGADTQYF,TGTGCCAGCTCACGCGCAGGGATGGGCGCAGATACGCAGTATTTT,-,-,TRBV18,TRBJ2-3
CASSMAAGLLETQYF,TGTGCCAGCAGCATGGCAGCGGGACTTCTGGAGACCCAGTACTTC,-,TRBD2,TRBV7-9,TRBJ2-5
CASSLARLPLGYTF,TGTGCCAGCAGCTTAGCACGTCTCCCACTTGGCTACACCTTC,-,-,TRBV7-2,TRBJ1-2
CASSFSGQLNTEAFF,TGTGCCAGCAGCTTCTCCGGACAGTTGAACACTGAAGCTTTCTTT,-,-,TRBV6-5,TRBJ1-1
CASSAGLAGDGYNEQFF,TGTGCCAGTAGTGCGGGACTAGCGGGAGACGGTTACAATGAGCAGTTCTTC,-,TRBD2,TRBV19,TRBJ2-1
CASSARTGSNEQFF,TGCGCCAGCAGCGCCCGGACAGGAAGCAATGAGCAGTTCTTC,-,TRBD1,TRBV10-1,TRBJ2-1
CASSDGGGSNQPQHF,TGCGCCAGCAGTGATGGGGGAGGTAGCAATCAGCCCCAGCATTTT,-,-,TRBV5-1,TRBJ1-5
CASSLSSREQFF,TGTGCCAGCAGCTTAAGTTCTAGGGAGCAGTTCTTC,-,-,TRBV7-9,TRBJ2-1
CASSAGPSGSSSDTQYF,TGCGCCAGCAGCGCCGGTCCTAGCGGGAGTTCGTCAGATACGCAGTATTTT,-,TRBD2,TRBV5-1,TRBJ2-3
CASSLKKSLEETQYF,TGTGCCAGCAGCCTGAAGAAAAGCTTGGAGGAGACCCAGTACTTC,-,-,TRBV28,TRBJ2-5
CASRRGQQNTEAFF,TGTGCCAGCAGGAGGGGACAGCAGAACACTGAAGCTTTCTTT,-,TRBD1,TRBV28,TRBJ1-1
CASSDRGLEQYF,TGTGCCAGCAGTGACAGGGGGCTCGAGCAGTACTTC,few,TRBD1,TRBV11-3,TRBJ2-7
CATSRGASGLPGGETQYF,TGTGCCACCAGCAGAGGGGCTAGCGGTCTTCCGGGAGGAGAGACCCAGTACTTC,-,TRBD2,TRBV15,TRBJ2-5
CASSWGRVQLSHLYEQYF,TGTGCCAGCAGCTGGGGGCGGGTCCAACTCAGCCATCTCTACGAGCAGTACTTC,-,-,TRBV5-6,TRBJ2-7
CASSLSGQGRYEQYF,TGTGCCAGCAGTTTATCGGGACAGGGGAGGTACGAGCAGTACTTC,few,TRBD1,TRBV27,TRBJ2-7
CASSPRPPYQVNSNQPQHF,TGTGCCAGCAGTCCCCGACCGCCCTATCAGGTGAATAGCAATCAGCCCCAGCATTTT,-,-,TRBV28,TRBJ1-5
CASSQDSSLGPLFF,TGCGCCAGCAGCCAAGATTCCTCTTTGGGGCCGCTGTTTTTT,-,-,TRBV4-1,TRBJ2-2
CASSPGSSGNEQFF,TGTGCTAGCAGCCCCGGGAGCTCCGGGAATGAGCAGTTCTTC,-,-,TRBV7-7,TRBJ2-1
CASSQGQENTEAFF,TGTGCCAGCTCACAGGGACAGGAAAACACTGAAGCTTTCTTT,-,TRBD1,TRBV18,TRBJ1-1
CASSPQPGYEKLFF,TGTGCCAGCAGCCCCCAACCGGGGTATGAAAAACTGTTTTTT,once,-,TRBV4-2,TRBJ1-4
CASSYRGRRGTEAFF,TGTGCCAGCAGTTACAGGGGGCGCAGGGGCACTGAAGCTTTCTTT,-,TRBD1,TRBV28,TRBJ1-1
CASSSGVTDSYEQYF,TGTGCCAGCAGCTCCGGGGTGACGGACTCCTACGAGCAGTACTTC,-,-,TRBV5-4,TRBJ2-7
CASSADRPQGETQYF,TGTGCCAGCAGCGCTGACAGGCCTCAGGGAGAGACCCAGTACTTC,-,-,TRBV9,TRBJ2-5
CTSREWGRAGELFF,TGTACCAGCAGGGAGTGGGGGAGGGCCGGGGAGCTGTTTTTT,once,TRBD2,TRBV2,TRBJ2-2
CSVVEVSGQPQHF,TGCAGCGTTGTTGAGGTTAGCGGTCAGCCCCAGCATTTT,-,-,TRBV29-1,TRBJ1-5
CASRSEIDRVTEAFF,TGTGCCAGCAGGTCCGAGATAGACAGGGTAACTGAAGCTTTCTTT,-,TRBD1,TRBV11-2,TRBJ1-1
CASSLDRGPTWDQYF,TGCGCCAGCAGCTTGGACAGGGGGCCTACCTGGGATCAGTACTTC,-,TRBD1,TRBV5-1,TRBJ2-4